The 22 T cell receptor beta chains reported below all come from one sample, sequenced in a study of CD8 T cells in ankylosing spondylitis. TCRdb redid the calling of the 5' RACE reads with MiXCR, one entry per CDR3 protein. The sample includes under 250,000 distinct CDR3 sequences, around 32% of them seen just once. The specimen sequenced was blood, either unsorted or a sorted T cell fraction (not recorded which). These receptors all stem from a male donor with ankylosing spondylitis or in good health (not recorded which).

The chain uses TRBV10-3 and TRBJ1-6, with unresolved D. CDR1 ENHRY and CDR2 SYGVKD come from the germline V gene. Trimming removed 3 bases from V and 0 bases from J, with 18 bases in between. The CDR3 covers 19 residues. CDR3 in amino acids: CAISELVQVPSSYNSPLHF. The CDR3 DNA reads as TGTGCCATCAGTGAATTGGTTCAGGTCCCGAGCTCCTATAATTCACCCCTCCACTTT.

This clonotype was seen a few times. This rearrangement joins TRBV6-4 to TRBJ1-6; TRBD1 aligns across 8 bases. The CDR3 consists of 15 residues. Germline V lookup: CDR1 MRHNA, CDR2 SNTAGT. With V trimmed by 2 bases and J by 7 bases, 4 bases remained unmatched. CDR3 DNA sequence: TGTGCCAGCAGTGACCGGACAGGGATCAATTCACCCCTCCACTTT. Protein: CASSDRTGINSPLHF.

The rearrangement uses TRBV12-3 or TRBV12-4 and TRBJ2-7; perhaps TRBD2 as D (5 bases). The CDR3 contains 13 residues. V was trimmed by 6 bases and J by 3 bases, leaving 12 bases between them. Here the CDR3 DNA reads TGTGCCAGCAGCACCGGGGTCTTCTACGAGCAGTACTTC. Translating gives CASSTGVFYEQYF.

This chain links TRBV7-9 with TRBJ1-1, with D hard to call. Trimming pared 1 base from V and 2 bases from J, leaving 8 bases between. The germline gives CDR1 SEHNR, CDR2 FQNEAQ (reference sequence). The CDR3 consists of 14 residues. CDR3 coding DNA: TGTGCCAGCAGCTTAGTGACCGCCAACACTGAAGCTTTCTTT. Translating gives CASSLVTANTEAFF.

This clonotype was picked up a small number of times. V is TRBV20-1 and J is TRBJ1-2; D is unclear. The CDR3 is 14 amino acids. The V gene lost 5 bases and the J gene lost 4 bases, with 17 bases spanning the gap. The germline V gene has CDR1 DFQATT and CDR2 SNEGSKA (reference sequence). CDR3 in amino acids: CSAPRTEKGYGYTF. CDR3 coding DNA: TGCAGTGCTCCTCGGACGGAGAAAGGCTATGGCTACACCTTC.

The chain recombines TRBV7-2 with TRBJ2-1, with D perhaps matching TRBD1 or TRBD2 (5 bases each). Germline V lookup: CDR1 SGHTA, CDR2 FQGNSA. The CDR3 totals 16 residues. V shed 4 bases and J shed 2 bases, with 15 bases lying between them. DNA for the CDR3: TGTGCCAGCAGCTACCTTGGGTTGGGGGCCTACAATGAGCAGTTCTTC. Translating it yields CASSYLGLGAYNEQFF.

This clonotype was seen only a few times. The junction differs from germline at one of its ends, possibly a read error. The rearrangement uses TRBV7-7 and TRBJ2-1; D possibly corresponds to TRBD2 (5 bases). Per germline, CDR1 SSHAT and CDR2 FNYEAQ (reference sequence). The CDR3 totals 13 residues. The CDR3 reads CASSLLGQSEQFF. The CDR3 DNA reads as TGTGCTAGCAGCTTACTAGGTCAAAGTGAGCAGTTCTTC.

The CDR3 DNA sequence: TGTGCCAGCAGCTTAGGTCAGGACCCCCCCAAGGATACGCAGTATTTT. Translation: CASSLGQDPPKDTQYF. The chain carries TRBV5-4 and TRBJ2-3; D ambiguous. This CDR3 spans 16 amino acids. V was shortened by 2 bases and J by 6 bases, with 19 bases between the two germline ends. Germline CDR1 and CDR2: SGHNT and YYREEE (reference sequence).

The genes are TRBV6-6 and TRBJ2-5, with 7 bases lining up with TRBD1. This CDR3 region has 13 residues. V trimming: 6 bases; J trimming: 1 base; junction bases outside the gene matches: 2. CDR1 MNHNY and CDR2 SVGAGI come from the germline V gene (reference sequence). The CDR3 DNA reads TGTGCCAGCAGGAGGGGGCCCCAAGAGACCCAGTACTTC. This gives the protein CASRRGPQETQYF.

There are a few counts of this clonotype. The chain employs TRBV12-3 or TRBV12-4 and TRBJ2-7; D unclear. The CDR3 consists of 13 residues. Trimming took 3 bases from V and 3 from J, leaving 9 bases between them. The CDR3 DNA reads TGTGCCAGCAGTTTTTTGAGATTCTACGAGCAGTACTTC. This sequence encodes CASSFLRFYEQYF.

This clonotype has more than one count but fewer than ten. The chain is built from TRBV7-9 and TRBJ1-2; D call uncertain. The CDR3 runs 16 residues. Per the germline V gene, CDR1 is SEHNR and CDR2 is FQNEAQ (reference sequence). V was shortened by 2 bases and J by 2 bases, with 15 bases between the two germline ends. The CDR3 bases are TGTGCCAGCAGCTTACGCCAACCGACGGGGAACTATGGCTACACCTTC. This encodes CASSLRQPTGNYGYTF.

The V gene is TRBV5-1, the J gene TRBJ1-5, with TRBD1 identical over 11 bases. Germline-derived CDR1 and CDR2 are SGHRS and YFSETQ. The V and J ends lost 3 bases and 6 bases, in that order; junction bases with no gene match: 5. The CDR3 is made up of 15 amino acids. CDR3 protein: CASSYTGTGGQPQHF. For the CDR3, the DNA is TGCGCCAGCAGCTACACCGGGACAGGGGGTCAGCCCCAGCATTTT. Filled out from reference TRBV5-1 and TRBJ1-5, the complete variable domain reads KAGVTQTPRYLIKTRGQQVTLSCSPISGHRSVSWYQQTPGQGLQFLFEYFSETQRNKGNFPGRFSGRQFSNSRSEMNVSTLELGDSALYLCASSYTGTGGQPQHFGDGTRLSIL.

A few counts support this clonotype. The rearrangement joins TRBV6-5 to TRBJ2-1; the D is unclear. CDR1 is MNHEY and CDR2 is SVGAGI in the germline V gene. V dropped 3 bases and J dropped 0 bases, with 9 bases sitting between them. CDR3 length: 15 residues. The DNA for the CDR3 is TGTGCCAGCAGTTATAGCATGAGCTCCTACAATGAGCAGTTCTTC. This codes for CASSYSMSSYNEQFF.

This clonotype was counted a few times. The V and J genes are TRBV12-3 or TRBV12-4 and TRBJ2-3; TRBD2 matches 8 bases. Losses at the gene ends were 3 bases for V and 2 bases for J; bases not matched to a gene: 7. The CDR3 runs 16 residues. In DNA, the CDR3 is TGTGCCAGCAGTTTTAGAGCGGGGGCCTTCACAGATACGCAGTATTTT. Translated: CASSFRAGAFTDTQYF.

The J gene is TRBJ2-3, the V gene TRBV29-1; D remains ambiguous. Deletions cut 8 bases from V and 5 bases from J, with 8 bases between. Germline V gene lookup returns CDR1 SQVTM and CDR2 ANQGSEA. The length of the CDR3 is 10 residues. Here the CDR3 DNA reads TGCAGCTTGGGTGTAGATACGCAGTATTTT. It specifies CSLGVDTQYF.

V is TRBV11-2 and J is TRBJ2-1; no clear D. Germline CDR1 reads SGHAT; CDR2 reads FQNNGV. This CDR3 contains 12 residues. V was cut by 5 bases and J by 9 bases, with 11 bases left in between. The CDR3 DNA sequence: TGTGCCAGCAGCCTACCTTACCTTGAGCAGTTCTTC. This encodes CASSLPYLEQFF.

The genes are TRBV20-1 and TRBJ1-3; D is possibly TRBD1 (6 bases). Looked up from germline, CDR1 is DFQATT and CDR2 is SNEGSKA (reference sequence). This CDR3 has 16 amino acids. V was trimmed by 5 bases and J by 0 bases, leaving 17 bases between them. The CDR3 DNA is TGCAGTGCTCGCCCGCGGGGGGCAACCTCTGGAAACACCATATATTTT. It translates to CSARPRGATSGNTIYF.

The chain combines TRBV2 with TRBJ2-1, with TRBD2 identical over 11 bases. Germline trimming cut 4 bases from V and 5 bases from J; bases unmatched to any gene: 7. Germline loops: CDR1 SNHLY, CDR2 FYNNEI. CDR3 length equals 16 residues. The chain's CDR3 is CASSALLAGGDNEQFF. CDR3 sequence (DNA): TGTGCCAGCAGTGCGCTTCTAGCGGGGGGCGACAATGAGCAGTTCTTC.

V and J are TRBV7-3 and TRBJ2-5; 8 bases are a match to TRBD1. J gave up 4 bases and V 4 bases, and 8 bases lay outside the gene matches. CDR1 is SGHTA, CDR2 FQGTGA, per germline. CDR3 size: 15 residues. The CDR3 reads CASSSEDRDGETQYF. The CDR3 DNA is TGTGCCAGCAGCTCCGAGGACAGGGACGGAGAGACCCAGTACTTC. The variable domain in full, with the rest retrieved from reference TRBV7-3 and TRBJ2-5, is GAGVSQTPSNKVTEKGKYVELRCDPISGHTALYWYRQSLGQGPEFLIYFQGTGAADDSGLPNDRFFAVRPEGSVSTLKIQRTERGDSAVYLCASSSEDRDGETQYFGPGTRLLVL.

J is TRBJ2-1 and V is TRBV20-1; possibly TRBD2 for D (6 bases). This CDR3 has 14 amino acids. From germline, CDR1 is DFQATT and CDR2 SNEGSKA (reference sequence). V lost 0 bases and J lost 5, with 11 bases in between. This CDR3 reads CSAREGTYHNEQFF. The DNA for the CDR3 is TGCAGTGCTAGAGAAGGGACTTACCACAATGAGCAGTTCTTC.

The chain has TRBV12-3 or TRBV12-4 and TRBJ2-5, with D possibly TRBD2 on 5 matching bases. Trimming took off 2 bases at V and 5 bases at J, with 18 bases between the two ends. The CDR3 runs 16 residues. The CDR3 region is CASSLPPDTRGETQYF. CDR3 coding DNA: TGTGCCAGCAGTTTACCACCCGACACGAGAGGGGAGACCCAGTACTTC.

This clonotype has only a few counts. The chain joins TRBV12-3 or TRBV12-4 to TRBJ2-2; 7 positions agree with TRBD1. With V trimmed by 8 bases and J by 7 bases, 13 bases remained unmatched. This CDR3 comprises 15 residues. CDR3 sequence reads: CASGPRGSGGGELFF. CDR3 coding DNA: TGTGCCAGCGGACCCAGGGGGTCTGGTGGCGGGGAGCTGTTTTTT.